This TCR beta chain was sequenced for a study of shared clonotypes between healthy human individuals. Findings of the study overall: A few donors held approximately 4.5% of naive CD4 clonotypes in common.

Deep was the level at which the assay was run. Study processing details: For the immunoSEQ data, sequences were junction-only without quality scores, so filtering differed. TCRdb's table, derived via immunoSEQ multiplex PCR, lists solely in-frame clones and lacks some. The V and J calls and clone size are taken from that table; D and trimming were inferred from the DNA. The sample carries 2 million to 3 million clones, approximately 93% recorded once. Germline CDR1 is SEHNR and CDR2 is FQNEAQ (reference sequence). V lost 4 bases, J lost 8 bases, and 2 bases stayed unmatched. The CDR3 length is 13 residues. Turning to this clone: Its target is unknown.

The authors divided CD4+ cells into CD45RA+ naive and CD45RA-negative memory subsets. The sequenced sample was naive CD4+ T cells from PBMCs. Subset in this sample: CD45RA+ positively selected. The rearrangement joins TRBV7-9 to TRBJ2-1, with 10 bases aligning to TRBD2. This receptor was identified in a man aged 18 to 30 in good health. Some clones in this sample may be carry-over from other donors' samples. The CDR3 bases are TGTGCCAGCAGCTCTAGCGGGAGCCATGAGCAGTTCTTC. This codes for CASSSSGSHEQFF.